This TCR beta chain came from a study of cytomegalovirus exposure and HLA in healthy donors. With regard to this clone: Its target is not known.

Findings and caveats of the study: The study listed around 150 cytomegalovirus-associated TCR beta chains. Sequencing depth across donors, presence/absence analyses assumed, was roughly uniform.

The PCR contained 60 Vbeta and 13 Jbeta primers. Measured with immunoSEQ multiplex PCR; TCRdb has only the in-frame clones, and not every one. The data contain 80,000 or so clones, approximately 78% of them singletons. Sequenced material: PBMCs. The sequence was obtained from a man between 35 and 55 years old in good health and CMV-seronegative.

This CDR3 is CATKALAGSNEQFF. CDR3 nucleotide sequence: TGTGCCACCAAGGCTCTAGCGGGATCCAATGAGCAGTTCTTC. The chain combines TRBV6-1 with TRBJ2-1; TRBD2 aligns across 9 bases. Germline loops: CDR1 MNHNS, CDR2 SASEGT. The CDR3 spans 14 residues. V was clipped by 10 bases and J by 6 bases; unmatched bases: 10.